The rows below give T cell receptor beta chains drawn from one sample of a study of cytomegalovirus exposure and HLA in healthy donors. The table came from immunoSEQ multiplex PCR; TCRdb's copy has only in-frame clones and leaves some out. The sample carries around 60,000 clones, 85% to 95% recorded once. Sequences were obtained from PBMCs. The receptor source for this set is a woman younger than 30 in good health and CMV-seropositive. Both conserved end residues are part of each CDR3. The D gene is left open where the match is weak. Clone size is not always given. Where it is, it says once, few, many or a class for expanded clones.

clone size: .; V gene: TRBV6-6; D gene: .; J gene: TRBJ2-2; CDR3 length: 13; CDR3 DNA: TGTGCCAGCAGTTACCGCGGCACCGGGGAGCTGTTTTTT; CDR3 protein: CASSYRGTGELFF
clone size: few; V gene: TRBV18; D gene: TRBD1; J gene: TRBJ2-7; CDR3 length: 16; CDR3 DNA: TGTGCCAGCTCACTTAAGGGTACAGGGGGCTTGTACGAGCAGTACTTC; CDR3 protein: CASSLKGTGGLYEQYF
clone size: .; V gene: TRBV5-4; D gene: TRBD1; J gene: TRBJ2-1; CDR3 length: 15; CDR3 DNA: TGTGCCAGCAGCTTACCGGGACAGCTTGACAATGAGCAGTTCTTC; CDR3 protein: CASSLPGQLDNEQFF
clone size: .; V gene: TRBV29-1; D gene: .; J gene: TRBJ2-5; CDR3 length: 13; CDR3 DNA: TGCAGCGTTGAAAGACAGACACAAGAGACCCAGTACTTC; CDR3 protein: CSVERQTQETQYF
clone size: .; V gene: TRBV6-1; D gene: TRBD1; J gene: TRBJ2-1; CDR3 length: 16; CDR3 DNA: TGTGCCAGCAGTGAGATGGACAGGGGTTCGTACAATGAGCAGTTCTTC; CDR3 protein: CASSEMDRGSYNEQFF
clone size: .; V gene: TRBV28; D gene: TRBD1; J gene: TRBJ2-7; CDR3 length: 14; CDR3 DNA: TGTGCCAGCAGTTTTCCATCGACAGGGACCGAGCAGTACTTC; CDR3 protein: CASSFPSTGTEQYF
clone size: .; V gene: TRBV6-5; D gene: TRBD2; J gene: TRBJ2-5; CDR3 length: 15; CDR3 DNA: TGTGCCAGCAGCCGAACTAGCGGGGGGGAAGAGACCCAGTACTTC; CDR3 protein: CASSRTSGGEETQYF
clone size: .; V gene: TRBV5-1; D gene: .; J gene: TRBJ2-3; CDR3 length: 15; CDR3 DNA: TGCGCCAGCAGCTTGGAAGGACAGCACACAGATACGCAGTATTTT; CDR3 protein: CASSLEGQHTDTQYF
clone size: .; V gene: TRBV7-9; D gene: .; J gene: TRBJ2-1; CDR3 length: 15; CDR3 DNA: TGTGCCAGCAGCTACGACTCGTGGCGGTACAATGAGCAGTTCTTC; CDR3 protein: CASSYDSWRYNEQFF
clone size: once; V gene: TRBV7-8; D gene: .; J gene: TRBJ1-3; CDR3 length: 18; CDR3 DNA: TGTGCCAGCAGCTTAGACTTCGGCCAGACTGGACATCTGAACACCATATATTTT; CDR3 protein: CASSLDFGQTGHLNTIYF
clone size: .; V gene: TRBV19; D gene: TRBD1; J gene: TRBJ1-2; CDR3 length: 15; CDR3 DNA: TGTGCCAGTAGTATTTCCCGGACAGGGAACTATGGCTACACCTTC; CDR3 protein: CASSISRTGNYGYTF
clone size: .; V gene: TRBV30; D gene: TRBD2; J gene: TRBJ2-3; CDR3 length: 16; CDR3 DNA: TGTGCCTGGAGTGTTAGGTTAGCGGGGGGAAGTCTGGCGCAGTATTTT; CDR3 protein: CAWSVRLAGGSLAQYF
clone size: .; V gene: TRBV5-6; D gene: .; J gene: TRBJ2-7; CDR3 length: 15; CDR3 DNA: TGTGCCAGCAGCTTGGGTCCGGGGGTCTCCTACGAGCAGTACTTC; CDR3 protein: CASSLGPGVSYEQYF